Presented here are 8 T cell receptor beta chains from one specimen sequenced in a study of early T cells in non-severe SARS-CoV-2 infection. Each CDR3 protein is one row after TCRdb ran MiXCR on the 5' RACE reads. The table shows approximately 99,000 distinct CDR3 sequences, with roughly an eighth occurring only once. Source material: whole blood. All receptors derive from an adult who was a healthcare worker with PCR-confirmed SARS-CoV-2 infection or an uninfected control (not recorded which).

This clonotype has a count of ten or more. V is TRBV9 and J is TRBJ2-7; 7 positions match TRBD2. Germline values: CDR1 SGDLS, CDR2 YYNGEE. V shed 3 bases, J shed 0 bases, and the junction held 9 bases outside the gene matches. This CDR3 has 16 residues. CDR3 loop: CASSAGSGLVSYEQYF. The CDR3, as DNA: TGTGCCAGCAGCGCAGGTAGCGGGCTAGTCTCCTACGAGCAGTACTTC.

This clonotype was seen more than once but under ten times. The chain has TRBV10-3 and TRBJ2-3, with 11 bases that match TRBD2. The CDR3 has 15 residues. The J segment lost 6 bases and the V segment lost 4 bases, leaving 6 bases of the junction unmatched. The germline gives CDR1 ENHRY, CDR2 SYGVKD. CDR3 coding DNA: TGTGCCATCAGTGGGATAGCGGGAGGGCCGGATACGCAGTATTTT. This gives the protein CAISGIAGGPDTQYF.

This clonotype was seen repeatedly, ten times or more. The chain combines TRBV7-2 with TRBJ2-1, with 12 nucleotides matching TRBD2. In germline, CDR1 is SGHTA, CDR2 FQGNSA. V lost 4 bases and J lost 7; bases outside the gene matches: 8. There are 16 residues in the CDR3. The CDR3, as DNA: TGTGCCAGCAGCTCCGGACTAGCGGGGCTACTTAATGAGCAGTTCTTC. It codes for CASSSGLAGLLNEQFF.

This clonotype was counted between two and nine times. The genes are TRBV7-3 and TRBJ2-1; D remains unclear. V lost 5 bases and J lost 7, with 18 bases in between. CDR1 is SGHTA, CDR2 FQGTGA, per germline. The CDR3 extends over 15 amino acids. This CDR3 reads CASSRTPSPLNEQFF. CDR3 DNA: TGTGCCAGCAGCCGGACCCCCTCACCTTTGAATGAGCAGTTCTTC.

This clonotype has at least ten counts. This chain links TRBV5-6 with TRBJ2-7; no definite D call. Trimming shortened V by 2 bases and J by 6 bases, and 21 bases separated the two germline ends. Germline CDR1 reads SGHDT; CDR2 reads YYEEEE. CDR3 length: 16 residues. The CDR3 nucleotides are TGTGCCAGCAGCTTCAAATTTAACAGCCGTCTAACCGAGCAGTACTTC. This sequence encodes CASSFKFNSRLTEQYF.

The sample holds a few counts of this clonotype. As DNA, the CDR3 is TGTGCCAGCTCACCCACCGGGATGACAGGGAGAGGTGCAGATACGCAGTATTTT. The encoded protein is CASSPTGMTGRGADTQYF. The rearrangement links TRBV18 to TRBJ2-3; TRBD1 aligns across 7 bases. The CDR3 contains 18 residues. The V segment lost 3 bases and the J segment 4 bases; nucleotides outside the gene matches: 16. Germline V gives CDR1 KGHSH, CDR2 LQKENI.

This clonotype showed up just a few times. The rearrangement joins TRBV11-3 to TRBJ2-7; D not resolved. Germline V CDR1 and CDR2: SGHNT, YENEEA. Trimming pared 2 bases from V and 7 bases from J, leaving 6 bases between. The CDR3 spans 11 residues. The DNA of the CDR3 is TGTGCCAGCAGCTTACCCGGTGAGCAGTACTTC. This sequence encodes CASSLPGEQYF.

This rearrangement joins TRBV2 to TRBJ2-2, with D perhaps matching TRBD1 (6 bases). The V gene lost 5 bases and the J gene lost 3 bases, with 13 bases spanning the gap. The germline V gene encodes CDR1 SNHLY and CDR2 FYNNEI. The CDR3 length is 15 residues. As DNA, the CDR3 is TGTGCCAGCAGTTGGACAGAGTACTACACCGGGGAGCTGTTTTTT. This gives the protein CASSWTEYYTGELFF. Using reference TRBV2 and TRBJ2-2 for the parts outside the CDR3, the full variable domain is EPEVTQTPSHQVTQMGQEVILRCVPISNHLYFYWYRQILGQKVEFLVSFYNNEISEKSEIFDDQFSVERPDGSNFTLKIRSTKLEDSAMYFCASSWTEYYTGELFFGEGSRLTVL.